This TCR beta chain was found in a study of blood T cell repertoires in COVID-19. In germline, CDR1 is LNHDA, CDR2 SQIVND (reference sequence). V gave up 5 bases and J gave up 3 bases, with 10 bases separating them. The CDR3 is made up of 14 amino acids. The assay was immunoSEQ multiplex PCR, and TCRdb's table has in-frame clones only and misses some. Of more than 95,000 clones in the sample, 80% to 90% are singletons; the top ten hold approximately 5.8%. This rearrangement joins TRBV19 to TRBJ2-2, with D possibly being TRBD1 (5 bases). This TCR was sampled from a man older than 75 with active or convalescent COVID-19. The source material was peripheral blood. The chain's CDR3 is CASSPLTDTGELFF. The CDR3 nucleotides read TGTGCCAGTAGTCCGCTGACAGACACCGGGGAGCTGTTTTTT.